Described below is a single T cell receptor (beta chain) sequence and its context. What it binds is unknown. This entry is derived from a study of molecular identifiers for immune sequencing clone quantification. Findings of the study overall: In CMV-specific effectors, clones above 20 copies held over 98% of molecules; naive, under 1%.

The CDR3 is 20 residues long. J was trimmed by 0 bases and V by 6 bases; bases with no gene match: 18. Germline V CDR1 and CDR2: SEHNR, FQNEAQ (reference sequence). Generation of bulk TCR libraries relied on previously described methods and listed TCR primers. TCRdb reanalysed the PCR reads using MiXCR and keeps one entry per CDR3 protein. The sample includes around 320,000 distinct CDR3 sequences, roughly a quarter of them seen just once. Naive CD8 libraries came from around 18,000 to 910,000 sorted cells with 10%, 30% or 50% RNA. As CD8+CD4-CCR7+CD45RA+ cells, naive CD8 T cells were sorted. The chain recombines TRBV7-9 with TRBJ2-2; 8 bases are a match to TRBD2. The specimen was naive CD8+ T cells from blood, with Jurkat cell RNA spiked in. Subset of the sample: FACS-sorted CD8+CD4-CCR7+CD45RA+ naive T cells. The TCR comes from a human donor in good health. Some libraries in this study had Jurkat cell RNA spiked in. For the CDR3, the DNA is TGTGCCAGCAGTACAACCTCGCTTAGCGGGAAAAGCCCGAACACCGGGGAGCTGTTTTTT. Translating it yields CASSTTSLSGKSPNTGELFF.